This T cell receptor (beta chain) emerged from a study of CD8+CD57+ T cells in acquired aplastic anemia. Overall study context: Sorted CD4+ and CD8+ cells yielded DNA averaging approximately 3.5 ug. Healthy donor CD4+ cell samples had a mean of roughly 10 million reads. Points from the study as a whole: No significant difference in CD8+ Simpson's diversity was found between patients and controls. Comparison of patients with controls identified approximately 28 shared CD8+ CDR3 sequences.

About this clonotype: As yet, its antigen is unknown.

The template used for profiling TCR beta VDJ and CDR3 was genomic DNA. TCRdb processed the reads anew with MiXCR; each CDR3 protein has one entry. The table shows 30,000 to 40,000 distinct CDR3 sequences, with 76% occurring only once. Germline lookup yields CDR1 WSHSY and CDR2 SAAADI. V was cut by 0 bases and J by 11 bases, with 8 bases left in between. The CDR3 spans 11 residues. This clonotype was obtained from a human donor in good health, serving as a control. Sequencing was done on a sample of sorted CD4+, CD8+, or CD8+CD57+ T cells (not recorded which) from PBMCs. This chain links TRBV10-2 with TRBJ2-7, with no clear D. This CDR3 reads CASSESGIEYF. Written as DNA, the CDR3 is TGCGCCAGCAGTGAGTCTGGGATTGAGTACTTC.